The 13 T cell receptor beta chains given below trace back to one sample, sequenced in a study of CD8 T cells in ankylosing spondylitis. TCRdb passed the 5' RACE reads through MiXCR, listing each CDR3 protein once. The table includes fewer than 200,000 distinct CDR3 sequences, approximately 20% detected once. Sequences were obtained from blood, either unsorted or a sorted T cell fraction (not recorded which). Receptor source: a male donor with ankylosing spondylitis or in good health (not recorded which).

This chain links TRBV28 with TRBJ2-7; no reliable D call. The germline CDR1 and CDR2 sequences are MDHEN and SYDVKM. The CDR3 is 11 amino acids. The germline V and J ends were trimmed by 5 bases and 6 bases, with 8 bases remaining between them. The CDR3 reads CASSPLIEQYF. As DNA, the CDR3 is TGTGCCAGCAGTCCCCTCATCGAGCAGTACTTC.

This clonotype was observed a handful of times. The V gene is TRBV6-6, the J gene TRBJ2-7; TRBD2 agrees at 8 bases. Germline lookup yields CDR1 MNHNY and CDR2 SVGAGI (reference sequence). J gave up 3 bases and V 11 bases, and 6 bases lay outside the gene matches. CDR3 length equals 12 residues. For the CDR3, the DNA is TGTGCCTCGGGAGGGTTCAGCTACGAGCAGTACTTC. It specifies CASGGFSYEQYF.

This clonotype was found a few times. This chain joins TRBV30 and TRBJ2-3; possibly TRBD1 for D (6 bases). Trimming pared 3 bases from V and 6 bases from J, leaving 7 bases between. The germline gives CDR1 GTSNPN, CDR2 SVGIG (reference sequence). The CDR3 has 11 residues. CDR3 amino acids: CAWSRGDTQYF. DNA for the CDR3: TGTGCCTGGAGCAGGGGCGATACGCAGTATTTT. The whole variable domain, filled in from reference TRBV30 and TRBJ2-3, reads SQTIHQWPATLVQPVGSPLSLECTVEGTSNPNLYWYRQAAGRGLQLLFYSVGIGQISSEVPQNLSASRPQDRQFILSSKKLLLSDSGFYLCAWSRGDTQYFGPGTRLTVL.

The chain uses TRBV28 and TRBJ2-1; TRBD2 matches at 15 bases. This CDR3 is built from 16 residues. Germline CDR1 is MDHEN and CDR2 is SYDVKM. The V gene end was trimmed by 6 bases and the J gene end by 10 bases; junction bases not matched to a gene: 10. The DNA for the CDR3 is TGTGCCAGCAGGGGAGGGGGACTAGCGGGAGGCGGGGAGCAGTTCTTC. Protein product: CASRGGGLAGGGEQFF.

This clonotype was counted ten times or more. The chain couples TRBV7-9 to TRBJ2-7; either TRBD1 or TRBD2 may supply D (5 bases each). The V and J ends lost 2 bases and 4 bases respectively, with 21 bases between them. The CDR3 runs 17 residues. Germline V lookup: CDR1 SEHNR, CDR2 FQNEAQ (reference sequence). The CDR3 here is CASSLPTVGTPFYEQYF. CDR3 in DNA: TGTGCCAGCAGCTTACCTACAGTCGGGACCCCGTTTTACGAGCAGTACTTC.

This clonotype was seen a handful of times. This rearrangement joins TRBV5-1 to TRBJ2-7, with 10 bases that match TRBD1. V shed 2 bases, J shed 5 bases, and the junction held 4 bases outside the gene matches. Germline V gives CDR1 SGHRS, CDR2 YFSETQ. This CDR3 has 14 residues. The CDR3 region is CASSLSGQGNEQYF. As DNA, the CDR3 is TGCGCCAGCAGCTTATCGGGACAGGGGAACGAGCAGTACTTC.

The rearrangement joins TRBV6-6 to TRBJ2-1; a weak D match, TRBD2 (5 bases). V was clipped by 6 bases and J by 2 bases, with 14 bases between them. The CDR3 has 15 amino acids. Germline CDR1 reads MNHNY; CDR2 reads SVGAGI (reference sequence). Written as DNA, the CDR3 is TGTGCCAGCAGGACCGGGAACTTTCCCTACAATGAGCAGTTCTTC. As protein: CASRTGNFPYNEQFF.

This clonotype was seen repeatedly, ten times or more. The rearrangement links TRBV28 to TRBJ2-6, with D perhaps TRBD1 (5 bases). The V gene's germline CDR1 is MDHEN and CDR2 SYDVKM. The CDR3 is made up of 15 amino acids. The V and J ends lost 5 bases and 4 bases respectively, with 12 bases between them. DNA of the CDR3: TGTGCCAGCAGTCAACAGGCCCTAGGGGCCAACGTCCTGACTTTC. Encoded protein: CASSQQALGANVLTF.

The rearrangement links TRBV5-5 to TRBJ2-2, with D possibly being TRBD2 (7 bases). The CDR3 is 20 amino acids. The V and J ends lost 3 bases and 3 bases respectively, with 27 bases between them. CDR1 is SGHKS, CDR2 YYEKEE, per germline (reference sequence). DNA of the CDR3: TGTGCCAGCAGCTGGGGGCCCCTCCACCGGGACTATGCCCACACCGGGGAGCTGTTTTTT. Its protein product is CASSWGPLHRDYAHTGELFF.

This clonotype was counted only a few times. V usage is TRBV7-3 and J usage is TRBJ2-3, with 16 bases matching TRBD2. The junction had 5 bases not matched to a gene; V was cut back by 5 bases and J by 3 bases. Germline assignment: CDR1 SGHTA and CDR2 FQGTGA. There are 17 residues in the CDR3. Here the CDR3 DNA reads TGTGCCAGCAGCAGCGGGACTAGCGGGAGGGTAACAGATACGCAGTATTTT. This codes for CASSSGTSGRVTDTQYF.

This clonotype was seen many times. The V gene is TRBV19, the J gene TRBJ2-1; D may be TRBD1 (6 bases). The CDR3 is made up of 15 amino acids. Trimming took 3 bases from V and 0 from J, leaving 9 bases between them. In germline, CDR1 is LNHDA, CDR2 SQIVND (reference sequence). CDR3 amino acids: CASSIAQGSYNEQFF. The CDR3 coding sequence is TGTGCCAGTAGTATTGCACAGGGCTCCTACAATGAGCAGTTCTTC.

This clonotype appeared a few times. This chain connects TRBV5-4 to TRBJ2-7; 8 positions match TRBD2. CDR1 SGHNT and CDR2 YYREEE come from the germline V gene (reference sequence). Trimming took 1 base from V and 4 from J; bases not matched to a gene: 7. The CDR3 extends over 15 amino acids. CDR3 sequence: CASSLRLTSVYEQYF. CDR3 nucleotides: TGTGCCAGCAGCTTGCGTCTGACTAGCGTATACGAGCAGTACTTC.

V gene TRBV7-9 combines with J gene TRBJ2-5; no firm D call. Germline lookup yields CDR1 SEHNR and CDR2 FQNEAQ (reference sequence). The CDR3 has 12 amino acids. The V end lost 5 bases, the J end lost 2 bases, and 6 bases lay between the germline ends. CDR3 nucleotides: TGTGCCAGCAGCCGAGTGCAAGAGACCCAGTACTTC. This gives the protein CASSRVQETQYF. The complete variable domain, with remaining parts taken from reference TRBV7-9 and TRBJ2-5, reads DTGVSQNPRHKITKRGQNVTFRCDPISEHNRLYWYRQTLGQGPEFLTYFQNEAQLEKSRLLSDRFSAERPKGSFSTLEIQRTEQGDSAMYLCASSRVQETQYFGPGTRLLVL.